Below, 16 T cell receptor beta chains from the same sample are listed, as sequenced in a study of cytomegalovirus exposure and HLA in healthy donors. Only in-frame clones appear in the TCRdb table, and some are missing; sequencing was by immunoSEQ multiplex PCR. Of more than 70,000 clones listed, 90% to 97% are singletons. The source material was PBMCs. The origin of the receptors is a man aged 18-30 years in good health and CMV-seropositive.

The chain carries TRBV5-5 and TRBJ1-2; D call uncertain. Germline assignment: CDR1 SGHKS and CDR2 YYEKEE (reference sequence). Trimming pared 0 bases from V and 2 bases from J, leaving 8 bases between. The CDR3 has 14 amino acids. The CDR3 nucleotides are TGTGCCAGCAGCTTGGCCTTCGGGAACTATGGCTACACCTTC. This encodes CASSLAFGNYGYTF.

The CDR3 spells CASATSYDAYNEQFF. CDR3 in DNA: TGTGCCAGTGCTACTAGCTATGACGCCTACAATGAGCAGTTCTTC. This chain uses TRBV19 with TRBJ2-1; tentative D call: TRBD2 (6 bases). Trimming pared 8 bases from V and 2 bases from J, leaving 16 bases between. Germline CDR1 LNHDA, CDR2 SQIVND (reference sequence). This CDR3 has 15 amino acids. Drawing the rest from reference TRBV19 and TRBJ2-1, the complete variable domain is DGGITQSPKYLFRKEGQNVTLSCEQNLNHDAMYWYRQDPGQGLRLIYYSQIVNDFQKGDIAEGYSVSREKKESFPLTVTSAQKNPTAFYLCASATSYDAYNEQFFGPGTRLTVL.

In this sample, this clone turned up once. The rearrangement joins TRBV7-2 to TRBJ2-2; 8 positions agree with TRBD1. CDR3 length equals 15 residues. CDR1 SGHTA and CDR2 FQGNSA come from the germline V gene. The junction had 1 base not matched to a gene; V was cut back by 4 bases and J by 0 bases. The CDR3 DNA sequence: TGTGCCAGCAGCTCGACAGGGGCGAACACCGGGGAGCTGTTTTTT. This translates into CASSSTGANTGELFF.

The chain has TRBV5-1 and TRBJ2-5, with D maybe TRBD2 (6 bases). Trimming shortened V by 0 bases and J by 5 bases, and 14 bases separated the two germline ends. The CDR3 has 15 amino acids. The germline V gene encodes CDR1 SGHRS and CDR2 YFSETQ. In DNA, the CDR3 is TGCGCCAGCAGCTTGGGGCAGGGAGGAGGGGAGACCCAGTACTTC. Translating it yields CASSLGQGGGETQYF.

The genes are TRBV6-4 and TRBJ2-2, with 7 bases aligning to TRBD1. J gave up 6 bases and V 8 bases, and 6 bases lay outside the gene matches. Germline-derived CDR1 and CDR2 are MRHNA and SNTAGT. The CDR3 length is 13 residues. The CDR3 here is CASGSQGAGELFF. In nucleotides, the CDR3 is TGTGCCAGCGGATCCCAGGGGGCCGGGGAGCTGTTTTTT.

The gene calls are TRBV11-1 and TRBJ2-2, with D maybe TRBD2 (6 bases). CDR1 is SGHAT and CDR2 is FQDESV in the germline V gene (reference sequence). V dropped 1 base and J dropped 4 bases, with 13 bases sitting between them. The CDR3 extends over 16 amino acids. Written as DNA, the CDR3 is TGTGCCAGCAGCTTAGAGAGCTGGAGGGGCACCGGGGAGCTGTTTTTT. This sequence encodes CASSLESWRGTGELFF.

The chain recombines TRBV4-1 with TRBJ2-2; D uncertain. Germline loops: CDR1 MGHRA, CDR2 YSYEKL. The CDR3 runs 14 residues. The ends were cut back, 1 base at V and 7 bases at J, with 10 bases in the middle. The CDR3 bases are TGCGCCAGCAGCCAAGGGTCCAGAATCGGGGAGCTGTTTTTT. Amino acid sequence: CASSQGSRIGELFF.

The chain uses TRBV28 and TRBJ2-5; no definite D call. Trimming removed 5 bases from V and 4 bases from J, with 8 bases in between. Germline values: CDR1 MDHEN, CDR2 SYDVKM. This CDR3 is built from 12 residues. CDR3 region: CASSSVRETQYF. In DNA form, the CDR3 reads TGTGCCAGCAGTAGCGTGCGAGAGACCCAGTACTTC.

The CDR3 bases are TGTGCCAGCAGCGAGGACAGGCAAGAGACCCAGTACTTC. This codes for CASSEDRQETQYF. J is TRBJ2-5 and V is TRBV6-4; TRBD1 matches at 7 bases. The germline V gene encodes CDR1 MRHNA and CDR2 SNTAGT. There are 13 residues in the CDR3. After removal of 6 bases from V and 2 bases from J, the junction contained 3 bases not matched to a gene.

The chain couples TRBV5-5 to TRBJ2-7; TRBD2 aligns across 10 bases. CDR1 and CDR2 (germline): SGHKS, YYEKEE (reference sequence). Trimming removed 6 bases from V and 5 bases from J; junction bases left unmatched: 11. The CDR3 has 15 residues. The CDR3 spells CASKLPGTSVDEQYF. CDR3 nucleotides: TGTGCCAGCAAACTACCCGGGACTAGCGTGGACGAGCAGTACTTC.

This sequence joins TRBV7-6 and TRBJ1-2; TRBD1 matches at 8 bases. This CDR3 contains 17 residues. CDR1 and CDR2 from the germline V gene are SGHVS and FNYEAQ. V was clipped by 5 bases and J by 7 bases; unmatched bases: 18. The CDR3 bases are TGTGCCAGCAGCCCTACCGACGACAGGGGTTCAGTATCTGGCTACACCTTC. It translates to CASSPTDDRGSVSGYTF. The whole variable domain, filled in from reference TRBV7-6 and TRBJ1-2, reads GAGVSQSPRYKVTKRGQDVALRCDPISGHVSLYWYRQALGQGPEFLTYFNYEAQQDKSGLPNDRFSAERPEGSISTLTIQRTEQRDSAMYRCASSPTDDRGSVSGYTFGSGTRLTVV.

The V call is TRBV28, the J call TRBJ2-6; 7 positions agree with TRBD1. The CDR3 runs to 18 residues. V shed 5 bases, J shed 0 bases, and the junction held 10 bases outside the gene matches. Germline V gives CDR1 MDHEN, CDR2 SYDVKM. In DNA, the CDR3 is TGTGCCAGCAGTGACGTGTGGACAGGCAGCTCTGGGGCCAACGTCCTGACTTTC. Protein: CASSDVWTGSSGANVLTF.

CDR3 sequence: CASSLGSDTQYF. The CDR3 nucleotides read TGTGCCAGCAGCTTAGGCTCAGATACGCAGTATTTT. The V call is TRBV13, the J call TRBJ2-3; D ambiguous. From germline, CDR1 is PRHDT and CDR2 FYEKMQ (reference sequence). V gave up 0 bases and J gave up 4 bases, with 2 bases separating them. The CDR3 covers 12 residues. The full variable domain, rest sourced from reference TRBV13 and TRBJ2-3, is AAGVIQSPRHLIKEKRETATLKCYPIPRHDTVYWYQQGPGQDPQFLISFYEKMQSDKGSIPDRFSAQQFSDYHSELNMSSLELGDSALYFCASSLGSDTQYFGPGTRLTVL.

The CDR3 nucleotides read TGTGCCAGCAGCGCCGACAGGGATGGAAACACCATATATTTT. Its protein is CASSADRDGNTIYF. The chain carries TRBV7-9 and TRBJ1-3; TRBD1 matches at 7 bases. There are 14 residues in the CDR3. V shed 5 bases and J 3 bases; nucleotides not matched to a gene: 4. Germline values: CDR1 SEHNR, CDR2 FQNEAQ (reference sequence).

This rearrangement joins TRBV6-5 to TRBJ2-1; 10 bases fit TRBD2. After removal of 3 bases from V and 6 bases from J, the junction contained 5 bases not matched to a gene. CDR3 size: 15 residues. The germline gives CDR1 MNHEY, CDR2 SVGAGI. This CDR3 reads CASSYLSGRPNEQFF. The CDR3 DNA is TGTGCCAGCAGTTATCTTAGCGGGAGGCCCAATGAGCAGTTCTTC.

V gene TRBV11-2 combines with J gene TRBJ1-2, with 9 nucleotides matching TRBD1. CDR1 is SGHAT, CDR2 FQNNGV, per germline. The CDR3 is made up of 16 amino acids. Trimming removed 6 bases from V and 8 bases from J; junction bases left unmatched: 16. The CDR3 nucleotides are TGTGCCAGCAGTTCTTCTACAGGGGGCAGTAGAGGGGGCTACACCTTC. This encodes CASSSSTGGSRGGYTF. Looking up the rest from reference TRBV11-2 and TRBJ1-2 gives the full variable domain: EAGVAQSPRYKIIEKRQSVAFWCNPISGHATLYWYQQILGQGPKLLIQFQNNGVVDDSQLPKDRFSAERLKGVDSTLKIQPAKLEDSAVYLCASSSSTGGSRGGYTFGSGTRLTVV.